The 13 T cell receptor beta chains below all came from one sample that was sequenced in a study of blood T cell repertoires in COVID-19. Using immunoSEQ multiplex PCR, the repertoire was profiled, and TCRdb retains in-frame clones only, with some absent. The table shows hundreds of thousands of clones, with approximately 82% occurring only once. The sequenced sample was peripheral blood. The receptors were gathered from an elderly woman with acute or convalescent COVID-19.

The chain links TRBV9 to TRBJ1-2, with D perhaps TRBD1 (5 bases). V lost 0 bases and J 4 bases, leaving 10 bases between the germline ends. The CDR3 runs to 14 residues. Germline CDR1 SGDLS, CDR2 YYNGEE. DNA for the CDR3: TGTGCCAGCAGCGTAGACCCTGACAGCTATGGCTACACCTTC. It codes for CASSVDPDSYGYTF.

This rearrangement joins TRBV6-2 or TRBV6-3 to TRBJ2-3, with 10 bases identical to TRBD2. The junction had 2 bases not matched to a gene; V was cut back by 2 bases and J by 0 bases. CDR1 is MNHEY and CDR2 is SVGEGT in the germline V gene. This CDR3 contains 16 residues. The CDR3 here is CASSYRTSGSTDTQYF. CDR3 DNA: TGTGCCAGCAGTTACCGGACTAGCGGCAGCACAGATACGCAGTATTTT.

This chain uses TRBV6-1 with TRBJ1-2; D gene uncertain. The germline V gene has CDR1 MNHNS and CDR2 SASEGT. V shed 2 bases and J shed 1 base, with 8 bases lying between them. The CDR3 is 14 residues long. The CDR3 bases are TGTGCCAGCAGTGAATTCGCCGGTAACTATGGCTACACCTTC. This translates into CASSEFAGNYGYTF.

V usage is TRBV4-3 and J usage is TRBJ2-7, with 7 positions matching TRBD2. The CDR3 consists of 14 residues. Looked up from germline, CDR1 is LGHNA and CDR2 is YSLEER. The V segment lost 4 bases and the J segment 2 bases; nucleotides outside the gene matches: 5. CDR3: CASSPAGAAYEQYF. The CDR3, as DNA: TGCGCCAGCAGCCCGGCGGGAGCCGCCTACGAGCAGTACTTC.

The CDR3 protein is CASSWDRSMEGYTF. For the CDR3, the DNA is TGTGCCAGCAGCTGGGACAGGTCTATGGAAGGCTACACCTTC. The chain couples TRBV6-2 or TRBV6-3 to TRBJ1-2; 8 nucleotides line up with TRBD1. The germline V gene encodes CDR1 MNHEY and CDR2 SVGEGT. J gave up 8 bases and V 6 bases, and 11 bases lay outside the gene matches. The CDR3 is made up of 14 amino acids.

This chain links TRBV4-3 with TRBJ2-3; D is possibly TRBD2 (5 bases). Trimming left V 0 bases short and J 0 bases short, with 7 bases between. This CDR3 spans 15 amino acids. Germline loops: CDR1 LGHNA, CDR2 YSLEER. The CDR3, as DNA: TGCGCCAGCAGCCAAGACGGCGGGAGCACAGATACGCAGTATTTT. Its protein is CASSQDGGSTDTQYF.

The rearrangement joins TRBV7-8 to TRBJ1-6; TRBD1 matches 9 bases. The V segment lost 8 bases and the J segment 1 base; nucleotides outside the gene matches: 12. Germline V gene sequence: CDR1 SGHVS, CDR2 FQNEAQ. The CDR3 consists of 18 residues. The CDR3 loop is CASGGGTGYWSYNSPLHF. CDR3 coding DNA: TGTGCCAGCGGGGGCGGGACAGGGTATTGGTCCTATAATTCACCCCTCCACTTT.

Details on this clone: Different DNA sequences within this sample yield the same CDR3. The chain carries TRBV12-3 or TRBV12-4 and TRBJ1-2; D might be TRBD1 (5 bases). The CDR3 spans 12 residues. V lost 3 bases, J lost 7 bases, and 9 bases lay in between. CDR3 loop: CASSFGGGGYTF. CDR3 coding DNA: TGTGCCAGCAGTTTCGGGGGAGGTGGCTACACCTTC.

The rearrangement links TRBV7-2 to TRBJ2-3, with D tentatively TRBD2 (5 bases). The CDR3 extends over 18 amino acids. With 0 bases removed from V and 9 bases from J, the gap between germline ends came to 25 bases. Germline V CDR1 and CDR2: SGHTA, FQGNSA. The CDR3 bases are TGTGCCAGCAGCTTAGCTGTAGGCGAGTCCGGGAAGGGCCGGACGCAGTATTTT. This sequence encodes CASSLAVGESGKGRTQYF.

This chain joins TRBV28 and TRBJ2-1; D gene unclear. This CDR3 comprises 11 residues. Deletions cut 11 bases from V and 4 bases from J, with 9 bases between. CDR1 and CDR2 (germline): MDHEN, SYDVKM. The CDR3 DNA sequence: TGTGCCTCATCTAGGTACAATGAGCAGTTCTTC. Its protein product is CASSRYNEQFF.

In the case of this clone: This may be a read error: a much more frequent sequence differs by one nucleotide. In the same sample, other DNA sequences code for this CDR3. The V gene is TRBV7-2, the J gene TRBJ1-6; 9 positions agree with TRBD1. This CDR3 comprises 15 residues. The V gene's germline CDR1 is SGHTA and CDR2 FQGNSA. CDR3 loop: CASSPQGATRSPLHF. CDR3 coding DNA: TGTGCCAGCAGCCCACAGGGGGCGACCCGTTCACCCCTCCATTTT.

In its sample, this clone was seen once. The chain couples TRBV30 to TRBJ1-1, with TRBD1 matching 8 bases. Per germline, CDR1 GTSNPN and CDR2 SVGIG (reference sequence). The CDR3 is made up of 14 amino acids. V was clipped by 3 bases and J by 1 base; unmatched bases: 4. DNA of the CDR3: TGTGCCTGGAGGGGACAGGACGGGAACACTGAAGCTTTCTTT. It encodes CAWRGQDGNTEAFF.

The chain carries TRBV2 and TRBJ1-4; D not certain. The CDR3 runs 14 residues. CDR1 is SNHLY and CDR2 is FYNNEI in the germline V gene. V shed 6 bases and J shed 2 bases, with 10 bases lying between them. CDR3 nucleotide sequence: TGTGCCAGCAGAGAGGGTAGGACTAATGAAAAACTGTTTTTT. It translates to CASREGRTNEKLFF.